Listed below are T cell receptor beta chains from one sample, sequenced in a study of blood T cell repertoires in COVID-19. Generated by immunoSEQ multiplex PCR, the TCRdb table keeps only in-frame clones and is missing some. The sample consists of 200,000 to 300,000 clones, around 87% of them appearing once. Sequencing input: PBMCs or T cells enriched from blood (not recorded which). Receptors were obtained from a woman aged 40 to 50 with acute COVID-19. The CDR3 runs from the conserved cysteine through the conserved F or W. D genes are given only for firm matches. Clone size, where shown, is once, few, many, or a class for clones that have expanded.

j_call: TRBJ1-1; d_call: TRBD1; v_call: TRBV7-9; clone_size: .; cdr3_aa: CASSLVGQANTEAFF; cdr3_nt: TGTGCCAGCAGCTTAGTAGGACAGGCCAACACTGAAGCTTTCTTT
j_call: TRBJ2-7; d_call: .; v_call: TRBV16; clone_size: .; cdr3_aa: CASSQSSTSYEQYF; cdr3_nt: TGTGCCAGCAGCCAATCGAGCACCTCCTACGAGCAGTACTTC
j_call: TRBJ1-4; d_call: TRBD1; v_call: TRBV11-1; clone_size: .; cdr3_aa: CASSLLSRDSQKLFF; cdr3_nt: TGTGCCAGCAGCCTCCTTTCTCGGGACAGCCAAAAACTGTTTTTT
j_call: TRBJ2-1; d_call: TRBD2; v_call: TRBV14; clone_size: .; cdr3_aa: CASSQGPSGLSNEQFF; cdr3_nt: TGTGCCAGCAGCCAAGGTCCTAGCGGATTATCAAATGAGCAGTTCTTC
j_call: TRBJ2-3; d_call: TRBD2; v_call: TRBV9; clone_size: .; cdr3_aa: CASSVTSGDFTDTQYF; cdr3_nt: TGTGCCAGCAGCGTCACTAGCGGAGATTTCACAGATACGCAGTATTTT
j_call: TRBJ2-7; d_call: TRBD2; v_call: TRBV12-5; clone_size: .; cdr3_aa: CASGLVGGAGAYEQYF; cdr3_nt: TGTGCTAGTGGTTTGGTAGGGGGAGCGGGAGCCTACGAGCAGTACTTC
j_call: TRBJ2-7; d_call: .; v_call: TRBV10-3; clone_size: .; cdr3_aa: CAISEPGSSYEQYF; cdr3_nt: TGTGCCATCAGTGAACCTGGTAGCTCCTACGAGCAGTACTTC
j_call: TRBJ2-1; d_call: TRBD2; v_call: TRBV10-3; clone_size: .; cdr3_aa: CAISGREGDNEQFF; cdr3_nt: TGTGCCATCAGTGGCCGGGAGGGAGACAATGAGCAGTTCTTC
j_call: TRBJ2-5; d_call: .; v_call: TRBV19; clone_size: .; cdr3_aa: CASSGGAGETQYF; cdr3_nt: TGTGCCAGTAGTGGGGGGGCGGGAGAGACCCAGTACTTC
j_call: TRBJ1-5; d_call: .; v_call: TRBV11-3; clone_size: .; cdr3_aa: CASSLDGLSPQHF; cdr3_nt: TGTGCCAGCAGCTTAGATGGGCTTTCGCCCCAGCATTTT
j_call: TRBJ2-7; d_call: TRBD2; v_call: TRBV7-3; clone_size: .; cdr3_aa: CASEPSGSSYEQYF; cdr3_nt: TGTGCCAGCGAGCCTAGCGGGAGCTCCTACGAGCAGTACTTC
j_call: TRBJ2-5; d_call: TRBD2; v_call: TRBV5-1; clone_size: few; cdr3_aa: CASSLGLAGVGGQETQYF; cdr3_nt: TGCGCCAGCAGCCTGGGACTAGCGGGAGTAGGGGGTCAAGAGACCCAGTACTTC
j_call: TRBJ1-6; d_call: .; v_call: TRBV9; clone_size: once; cdr3_aa: CASSVGGRAGNSPLHF; cdr3_nt: TGTGCCAGCAGCGTAGGCGGCAGGGCTGGTAATTCACCCCTCCACTTT
j_call: TRBJ2-3; d_call: .; v_call: TRBV13; clone_size: .; cdr3_aa: CASSLRRGGRVDTQYF; cdr3_nt: TGTGCCAGCAGCTTAAGGCGCGGAGGGAGAGTGGATACGCAGTATTTT
j_call: TRBJ1-2; d_call: TRBD1; v_call: TRBV30; clone_size: .; cdr3_aa: CAWRGTGYYGYTF; cdr3_nt: TGTGCCTGGAGAGGGACAGGGTACTATGGCTACACCTTC